This entry lists 20 T cell receptor beta chains sequenced from one sample in a study of OX40 agonist ivuxolimab in advanced cancers. Some clones are missing from TCRdb's copy, which holds only in-frame ones; the method was immunoSEQ multiplex PCR. The sample has 67,000 or so clones, roughly nine tenths seen once. The sample here was CD4+ or CD8+ T cells sorted from blood, taken in a trial of the OX40 agonist ivuxolimab. The receptors were gathered from an adult with an advanced solid tumor such as melanoma, head and neck, liver or kidney cancer.

This clone was found once. The chain uses TRBV5-1 and TRBJ2-3; 8 positions agree with TRBD2. Germline V lookup: CDR1 SGHRS, CDR2 YFSETQ. CDR3 length: 16 amino acids. V was pared by 2 bases and J by 1 base, with 6 bases of the junction left unmatched. CDR3 coding DNA: TGCGCCAGCAGCTTTGGTAGCGGGGACCGCACAGATACGCAGTATTTT. Translation: CASSFGSGDRTDTQYF.

As regards this clone: The junction and the germline gene differ at one end; a read error may be behind it. The genes are TRBV6-1 and TRBJ2-7, with a possible D match to TRBD2 (6 bases). Germline V CDR1 and CDR2: MNHNS, SASEGT. The CDR3 length is 12 residues. For the CDR3, the DNA is TGTGCCAGCAGTGAAAGCTGGAGGGGACCCAACTTC. This translates into CASSESWRGPNF.

V is TRBV7-2 and J is TRBJ2-3; D is uncertain. The CDR3 is made up of 18 amino acids. Germline assignment: CDR1 SGHTA and CDR2 FQGNSA. V was clipped by 2 bases and J by 10 bases, with 28 bases between them. The CDR3, as DNA: TGTGCCAGCAGCTTACTTGTTCAGTCGGCGACGTCACGCTACGCGCAGTATTTT. It codes for CASSLLVQSATSRYAQYF.

V gene TRBV18 combines with J gene TRBJ1-3, with 10 bases matching TRBD1. The CDR3 runs 15 residues. The germline V gene encodes CDR1 KGHSH and CDR2 LQKENI. The ends lost 6 bases at V and 9 bases at J; junction bases unmatched: 11. The CDR3 bases are TGTGCCAGCTCGCCGGGACAGGGGAGCAGAGGCACCATATATTTT. This sequence encodes CASSPGQGSRGTIYF.

Here the CDR3 reads CASSLGQGGQPQHF. CDR3 nucleotide sequence: TGCGCCAGCAGCTTGGGGCAGGGAGGACAGCCCCAGCATTTT. This chain links TRBV5-1 with TRBJ1-5; D possibly corresponds to TRBD1 (5 bases). The CDR3 is 14 amino acids. Trimming removed 0 bases from V and 7 bases from J, with 11 bases in between. Germline CDR1 SGHRS, CDR2 YFSETQ.

The J gene is TRBJ2-3, the V gene TRBV9; TRBD1 or TRBD2 may be the D gene (5 bases each). Per germline, CDR1 SGDLS and CDR2 YYNGEE. V dropped 2 bases and J dropped 1 base, with 11 bases sitting between them. CDR3 size: 15 residues. DNA for the CDR3: TGTGCCAGCAGCGTTACCCCGGGGCGCACAGATACGCAGTATTTT. As protein: CASSVTPGRTDTQYF.

This clone was seen just once. The chain carries TRBV19 and TRBJ1-1; D is uncertain. The CDR3 totals 14 residues. Germline V lookup: CDR1 LNHDA, CDR2 SQIVND (reference sequence). The V gene lost 5 bases and the J gene lost 5 bases, with 15 bases spanning the gap. The CDR3 DNA sequence: TGTGCCAGTAGTTCCCCGGGGTCGAGGACTGAAGCTTTCTTT. It yields the protein CASSSPGSRTEAFF.

The chain is built from TRBV19 and TRBJ1-4, with D perhaps matching TRBD1 (5 bases). Trimming took 6 bases from V and 2 from J, leaving 34 bases between them. This CDR3 has 22 residues. The V gene's germline CDR1 is LNHDA and CDR2 SQIVND (reference sequence). The CDR3 is CASRRIKGVFRAILATNEKLFF. DNA of the CDR3: TGTGCCAGTAGACGAATCAAAGGGGTGTTTAGGGCGATCCTGGCGACTAATGAAAAACTGTTTTTT. The whole variable domain, filled in from reference TRBV19 and TRBJ1-4, reads DGGITQSPKYLFRKEGQNVTLSCEQNLNHDAMYWYRQDPGQGLRLIYYSQIVNDFQKGDIAEGYSVSREKKESFPLTVTSAQKNPTAFYLCASRRIKGVFRAILATNEKLFFGSGTQLSVL.

J is TRBJ2-2 and V is TRBV5-1, with a weak D call TRBD1 (6 bases). The CDR3 covers 18 residues. Trimming pared 0 bases from V and 2 bases from J, leaving 17 bases between. Germline CDR1 and CDR2: SGHRS and YFSETQ. The CDR3 sequence is CASSLGAAGQPNTGELFF. Here the CDR3 DNA reads TGCGCCAGCAGCTTGGGGGCTGCAGGACAGCCAAACACCGGGGAGCTGTTTTTT.

The chain employs TRBV19 and TRBJ2-7, with 7 positions matching TRBD1. CDR1 is LNHDA and CDR2 is SQIVND in the germline V gene (reference sequence). V lost 4 bases, J lost 5 bases, and 8 bases stayed unmatched. The CDR3 is made up of 14 amino acids. The chain's CDR3 is CASSTRQGGHEQYF. The CDR3 DNA reads TGTGCCAGTAGTACTCGACAGGGCGGCCACGAGCAGTACTTC.

The count of this clone is one. The chain joins TRBV7-2 to TRBJ2-1; D perhaps matches TRBD2 (6 bases). The germline V gene encodes CDR1 SGHTA and CDR2 FQGNSA. The CDR3 covers 13 residues. The V end lost 1 base, the J end lost 7 bases, and 8 bases lay between the germline ends. The CDR3 region is CASSLVEGNEQFF. CDR3 DNA: TGTGCCAGCAGCTTAGTGGAGGGGAATGAGCAGTTCTTC. Full variable domain (rest looked up from reference TRBV7-2 and TRBJ2-1): GAGVSQSPSNKVTEKGKDVELRCDPISGHTALYWYRQSLGQGLEFLIYFQGNSAPDKSGLPSDRFSAERTGGSVSTLTIQRTQQEDSAVYLCASSLVEGNEQFFGPGTRLTVL.

The CDR3 DNA is TGTGCCAGCAGGACTAGCGGGGGTGATGAGCAGTTCTTC. This encodes CASRTSGGDEQFF. The chain uses TRBV2 and TRBJ2-1; TRBD2 matches 12 bases. Germline CDR1 reads SNHLY; CDR2 reads FYNNEI. The CDR3 runs to 13 residues. The trim removed 6 bases at V and 8 bases at J, leaving 2 bases unmatched. The full variable domain, with the rest looked up from reference TRBV2 and TRBJ2-1, is EPEVTQTPSHQVTQMGQEVILRCVPISNHLYFYWYRQILGQKVEFLVSFYNNEISEKSEIFDDQFSVERPDGSNFTLKIRSTKLEDSAMYFCASRTSGGDEQFFGPGTRLTVL.

The chain joins TRBV30 to TRBJ1-1, with D perhaps matching TRBD1 (5 bases). Germline CDR1 and CDR2: GTSNPN and SVGIG (reference sequence). The CDR3 loop spans 15 amino acids. Trimming took 2 bases from V and 4 from J, leaving 17 bases between them. CDR3 bases: TGTGCCTGGAGTACCGGACAATTTATGGGCACTGAAGCTTTCTTT. This codes for CAWSTGQFMGTEAFF. Full variable domain (remainder filled in from reference TRBV30 and TRBJ1-1): SQTIHQWPATLVQPVGSPLSLECTVEGTSNPNLYWYRQAAGRGLQLLFYSVGIGQISSEVPQNLSASRPQDRQFILSSKKLLLSDSGFYLCAWSTGQFMGTEAFFGQGTRLTVV.

The rearrangement uses TRBV19 and TRBJ2-2, with unresolved D. With 2 bases removed from V and 4 bases from J, the gap between germline ends came to 5 bases. The CDR3 spans 13 residues. CDR1 is LNHDA, CDR2 SQIVND, per germline (reference sequence). This CDR3 is CASSITVTGELFF. In DNA, the CDR3 is TGTGCCAGTAGTATAACGGTCACCGGGGAGCTGTTTTTT.

J is TRBJ1-5 and V is TRBV21-1; TRBD1 is taken as the D call from the table, unchecked against the DNA. TRBV21-1 is designated a pseudogene. The CDR3 totals 15 residues. CDR3 DNA sequence: TGTGCCAGCAGCAGACGGGACAGTAGCAATCAGCCCCAGCATTTT. Protein sequence: CASSRRDSSNQPQHF.

This sequence joins TRBV30 and TRBJ2-2, with a possible D match to TRBD1 (6 bases). CDR1 and CDR2 from the germline V gene are GTSNPN and SVGIG (reference sequence). The ends were cut back, 0 bases at V and 6 bases at J, with 14 bases in the middle. The length of the CDR3 is 15 residues. The CDR3 bases are TGTGCCTGGAGTGTACTAAGGGGGAAGGCCGGGGAGCTGTTTTTT. Translating it yields CAWSVLRGKAGELFF.

This clone has just one count. The V call is TRBV5-4, the J call TRBJ2-1, with TRBD2 identical over 7 bases. CDR1 and CDR2 (germline): SGHNT, YYREEE (reference sequence). This CDR3 comprises 17 residues. Germline trimming cut 4 bases from V and 0 bases from J; bases unmatched to any gene: 10. CDR3 DNA sequence: TGTGCCAGCAGCCCCTACGGGGGGTCGGGCTCCTACAATGAGCAGTTCTTC. Its translation is CASSPYGGSGSYNEQFF.

The V and J genes are TRBV18 and TRBJ1-1, with D tentatively TRBD1 (6 bases). V lost 5 bases and J 3 bases, leaving 10 bases between the germline ends. The CDR3 covers 13 residues. The germline V gene encodes CDR1 KGHSH and CDR2 LQKENI. CDR3 loop: CASSMKGDTEAFF. The CDR3 nucleotides are TGTGCCAGCTCAATGAAGGGGGACACTGAAGCTTTCTTT. Together with reference TRBV18 and TRBJ1-1, the CDR3 gives the full variable domain: NAGVMQNPRHLVRRRGQEARLRCSPMKGHSHVYWYRQLPEEGLKFMVYLQKENIIDESGMPKERFSAEFPKEGPSILRIQQVVRGDSAAYFCASSMKGDTEAFFGQGTRLTVV.

The chain couples TRBV30 to TRBJ2-2; unclear D gene. The V end lost 0 bases, the J end lost 6 bases, and 11 bases lay between the germline ends. CDR3 length: 14 amino acids. The germline V gene has CDR1 GTSNPN and CDR2 SVGIG (reference sequence). The CDR3 sequence: CAWSVGWGSGELFF. CDR3 coding DNA: TGTGCCTGGAGTGTAGGGTGGGGATCCGGGGAGCTGTTTTTT. The complete variable domain, with remaining parts taken from reference TRBV30 and TRBJ2-2, reads SQTIHQWPATLVQPVGSPLSLECTVEGTSNPNLYWYRQAAGRGLQLLFYSVGIGQISSEVPQNLSASRPQDRQFILSSKKLLLSDSGFYLCAWSVGWGSGELFFGEGSRLTVL.

V gene TRBV6-5 combines with J gene TRBJ1-2, with 7 nucleotides matching TRBD1. Unmatched junction bases numbered 6, after V lost 10 bases and J lost 4 bases. Germline CDR1 and CDR2: MNHEY and SVGAGI. The CDR3 extends over 12 amino acids. The DNA for the CDR3 is TGTGCCACGCGACAGGGAGGCTATGGCTACACCTTC. This encodes CATRQGGYGYTF.